The 23 T cell receptor beta chains below were found in one sample sequenced in a study of breast tumors, draining lymph nodes, adjacent tissues. Axillary draining lymph nodes of breast cancer patients supplied the node samples. TCRdb re-called the multiplex PCR reads through MiXCR, storing one row per CDR3 protein. The sample comprises tens of thousands of distinct CDR3 sequences, over 25% of which are singletons, and over 8% rests with the top ten. Sequenced sample: axillary lymph node tissue. Source of these receptors: a female donor with breast cancer. Some clones in this sample may be carry-over from other donors' samples.

In this sample, this clonotype turned up many times. This chain connects TRBV4-3 to TRBJ1-6, with 9 nucleotides matching TRBD1. Trimming took 0 bases from V and 7 from J; bases not matched to a gene: 1. This CDR3 contains 15 residues. CDR1 and CDR2 from the germline V gene are LGHNA and YSLEER. In DNA, the CDR3 is TGCGCCAGCAGCCAAGATACAGGGGGCAATTCACCCCTCCACTTT. This translates into CASSQDTGGNSPLHF.

CDR3 in amino acids: CASTPGLAGGLPLLGTQYF. CDR3 nucleotides: TGTGCCAGCACCCCGGGACTAGCGGGAGGCCTTCCACTGTTAGGGACCCAGTACTTC. The chain joins TRBV7-9 to TRBJ2-5; 15 bases match TRBD2. Per germline, CDR1 SEHNR and CDR2 FQNEAQ (reference sequence). V was pared by 7 bases and J by 7 bases, with 19 bases of the junction left unmatched. The CDR3 contains 19 residues.

Concerning this clonotype: The junction departs from the called germline gene at one end, perhaps through a read error. This chain connects TRBV24-1 to TRBJ2-7; TRBD2 matches at 7 bases. The CDR3 is made up of 15 amino acids. Germline V gene data show CDR1 as KGHDR and CDR2 as SFDVKD. Here the CDR3 DNA reads TGTGCCACCGGTGATGGTGAACTAGCGACCTACGAGCAGTACTTC. Residues: CATGDGELATYEQYF.

Ten or more counts support this clonotype. The chain carries TRBV4-1 and TRBJ2-7; 9 positions agree with TRBD2. Germline V CDR1 and CDR2: MGHRA, YSYEKL. The CDR3 has 15 amino acids. V was pared by 2 bases and J by 3 bases, with 5 bases of the junction left unmatched. CDR3 in amino acids: CASSQLAGEVYEQYF. The CDR3 DNA sequence: TGCGCCAGCAGCCAATTAGCGGGAGAAGTCTACGAGCAGTACTTC.

This chain connects TRBV20-1 to TRBJ2-1; D is possibly TRBD2 (6 bases). CDR3 length: 15 residues. Germline assignment: CDR1 DFQATT and CDR2 SNEGSKA (reference sequence). V was shortened by 5 bases and J by 7 bases, with 21 bases between the two germline ends. The CDR3 is CSAWGGGKGRNEQFF. CDR3 DNA sequence: TGCAGTGCTTGGGGAGGAGGGAAAGGTAGGAATGAGCAGTTCTTC.

This clonotype was picked up many times. The chain has TRBV6-2 or TRBV6-3 and TRBJ1-2, with unresolved D. In germline, CDR1 is MNHEY, CDR2 SVGEGT. This CDR3 region has 13 residues. V dropped 2 bases and J dropped 4 bases, with 8 bases sitting between them. The CDR3 region is CASSYQVPYGYTF. The CDR3 DNA is TGTGCCAGCAGTTACCAGGTTCCCTATGGCTACACCTTC.

Turning to this clonotype: Its ends do not fully match the called genes, so a read error is possible. The rearrangement uses TRBV7-2 and TRBJ2-1; 13 bases agree with TRBD2. This CDR3 is 16 amino acids long. Germline V gene sequence: CDR1 SGHTA, CDR2 FQGNSA. For the CDR3, the DNA is TGTCCCAGCGGCTTAGCGGGTGGACTAGCGGGAGAAGAGCAGTTCTTC. Protein: CPSGLAGGLAGEEQFF.

This clonotype has a count of ten or more. The rearrangement links TRBV5-8 to TRBJ1-2; D call uncertain. Trimming shortened V by 4 bases and J by 1 base, and 14 bases separated the two germline ends. CDR3 length equals 15 residues. Germline values: CDR1 SGHTS, CDR2 YDEGEE. The CDR3 is CASSVTVADNYGYTF. In DNA, the CDR3 is TGTGCCAGCAGCGTAACAGTGGCTGATAACTATGGCTACACCTTC.

This clonotype was counted many times. The V and J genes are TRBV12-3 or TRBV12-4 and TRBJ1-5, with D tentatively TRBD1 (6 bases). The V gene lost 3 bases and the J gene lost 4 bases, with 19 bases spanning the gap. The CDR3 consists of 17 residues. CDR3 sequence: CASSFSTPARGNQPQHF. CDR3 DNA sequence: TGTGCCAGCAGTTTTTCTACCCCGGCCAGGGGTAATCAGCCCCAGCATTTT.

This clonotype was found many times. The chain carries TRBV5-4 and TRBJ2-7; no clear D gene. The germline gives CDR1 SGHNT, CDR2 YYREEE (reference sequence). Trimming pared 1 base from V and 2 bases from J, leaving 10 bases between. The CDR3 totals 14 residues. The CDR3 here is CASSLRTRPYEQYF. CDR3 nucleotide sequence: TGTGCCAGCAGCTTGAGGACCAGACCCTACGAGCAGTACTTC.

In its sample, this clonotype was seen many times. This chain joins TRBV20-1 and TRBJ2-7; possible D gene TRBD2, 5 bases. Trimming took off 0 bases at V and 0 bases at J, with 12 bases between the two ends. The CDR3 has 15 amino acids. Looked up from germline, CDR1 is DFQATT and CDR2 is SNEGSKA (reference sequence). The CDR3 DNA is TGCAGTGCTAGAGATCAACGGGATCACTCCTACGAGCAGTACTTC. Its translation is CSARDQRDHSYEQYF.

This clonotype was observed many times. The chain carries TRBV6-5 and TRBJ2-7; 11 positions agree with TRBD2. This CDR3 contains 14 residues. Trimming cost V 0 bases and J 6 bases; bases outside gene matches: 1. Germline loops: CDR1 MNHEY, CDR2 SVGAGI. CDR3 nucleotide sequence: TGTGCCAGCAGTTACTCTAGCGGGAGGGGCGAGCAGTACTTC. As protein: CASSYSSGRGEQYF.

This clonotype was detected many times. The chain has TRBV9 and TRBJ2-2; tentative D call: TRBD2 (7 bases). This CDR3 has 14 amino acids. V lost 3 bases, J lost 5 bases, and 11 bases lay in between. Germline V lookup: CDR1 SGDLS, CDR2 YYNGEE. The DNA of the CDR3 is TGTGCCAGCAGCGAGGGGGGGAGGACCGGGGAGCTGTTTTTT. Its translation: CASSEGGRTGELFF. Filled out from reference TRBV9 and TRBJ2-2, the complete variable domain reads DSGVTQTPKHLITATGQRVTLRCSPRSGDLSVYWYQQSLDQGLQFLIQYYNGEERAKGNILERFSAQQFPDLHSELNLSSLELGDSALYFCASSEGGRTGELFFGEGSRLTVL.

With respect to this clonotype: A much larger clonotype is one base distant, so this may be a read error. The chain recombines TRBV6-5 with TRBJ2-2; D may correspond to TRBD1 or TRBD2 (5 bases each). The CDR3 is 15 residues long. With 6 bases removed from V and 1 base from J, the gap between germline ends came to 12 bases. The V gene's germline CDR1 is MNHEY and CDR2 SVGAGI. Written as DNA, the CDR3 is TGTGCCAGCAGACCCGGGGCAGTGAACACCGGGGAGCTGTTTTTT. It specifies CASRPGAVNTGELFF.

Comments on this clonotype: A much more abundant neighbour one base away suggests this may be a read error. The chain links TRBV6-6 to TRBJ2-1; TRBD1 matches 7 bases. V lost 5 bases, J lost 4 bases, and 11 bases stayed unmatched. The length of the CDR3 is 16 residues. Germline V gene sequence: CDR1 MNHNY, CDR2 SVGAGI (reference sequence). The CDR3 sequence is CASSPYRGQGYNEQFF. CDR3 coding DNA: TGTGCCAGCAGTCCATACAGGGGCCAGGGTTACAATGAGCAGTTCTTC.

The chain recombines TRBV7-6 with TRBJ2-1; 12 bases agree with TRBD2. This CDR3 contains 15 residues. V trimming: 5 bases; J trimming: 7 bases; junction bases outside the gene matches: 6. Germline loops: CDR1 SGHVS, CDR2 FNYEAQ. The DNA for the CDR3 is TGTGCCAGCAGCCCGCTAGCGGGAGGGCGGAATGAGCAGTTCTTC. This gives the protein CASSPLAGGRNEQFF.

Turning to this clonotype: Mismatch with germline at one junction end may stem from a read error. The chain uses TRBV20-1 and TRBJ1-5, with 12 bases identical to TRBD1. This CDR3 region has 14 residues. Germline CDR1 is DFQATT and CDR2 is SNEGSKA (reference sequence). CDR3 region: CSATGTGGNQRQHF. The CDR3 DNA reads TGCAGTGCTACTGGGACAGGGGGCAATCAGCGCCAGCATTTT.

This chain connects TRBV14 to TRBJ2-1, with unresolved D. V shed 1 base and J shed 3 bases, with 16 bases lying between them. CDR3 length: 17 amino acids. Germline V lookup: CDR1 SGHDN, CDR2 FVKESK. CDR3 sequence reads: CASSQGGRDSYYNEQFF. The CDR3 nucleotides read TGTGCCAGCAGCCAAGGTGGTCGAGACTCCTACTACAATGAGCAGTTCTTC.

As for this clonotype: A read error may account for a junction end that differs from germline. The CDR3 DNA is TGCAGTGCTAGAACACTAGCGGCCTCCTACGGGCAGTACTTC. Amino acids: CSARTLAASYGQYF. The rearrangement links TRBV20-1 to TRBJ2-7; 8 bases align to TRBD2. The CDR3 extends over 14 amino acids. CDR1 and CDR2 (germline): DFQATT, SNEGSKA (reference sequence).

The chain couples TRBV9 to TRBJ2-1, with 10 bases fitting TRBD2. The CDR3 runs to 17 residues. CDR1 and CDR2 from the germline V gene are SGDLS and YYNGEE. With 3 bases clipped from V and 2 bases from J, the junction kept 8 bases outside the gene matches. DNA of the CDR3: TGTGCCAGCAGCGGCGGGACCGGGACTAGCGCCTACAATGAGCAGTTCTTC. Residues: CASSGGTGTSAYNEQFF.

This clonotype was found many times. This chain uses TRBV4-1 with TRBJ2-1; D is possibly TRBD2 (6 bases). V lost 0 bases, J lost 4 bases, and 13 bases lay in between. CDR3 length: 16 residues. The germline V gene encodes CDR1 MGHRA and CDR2 YSYEKL. The CDR3 DNA follows: TGCGCCAGCAGCCAAGAACGGGGCGGGGCTTACAATGAGCAGTTCTTC. As protein: CASSQERGGAYNEQFF.

This clonotype was found many times. This chain uses TRBV18 with TRBJ2-2; no clear D. Per the germline V gene, CDR1 is KGHSH and CDR2 is LQKENI. This CDR3 spans 14 amino acids. Trimming cost V 4 bases and J 5 bases, with 11 bases left between them. The CDR3 loop is CASSRADGTGELFF. The CDR3 bases are TGTGCCAGCTCACGTGCCGACGGTACCGGGGAGCTGTTTTTT.

The table lists this clonotype with many counts. The rearrangement links TRBV25-1 to TRBJ2-1, with 10 bases lining up with TRBD1. The CDR3 has 15 residues. V gave up 5 bases and J gave up 5 bases; unmatched junction bases: 6. In germline, CDR1 is MGHDK, CDR2 SYGVNS. CDR3 in amino acids: CASSYSGTGDNEQFF. CDR3 nucleotides: TGTGCCAGCAGTTACTCCGGGACAGGGGACAATGAGCAGTTCTTC.